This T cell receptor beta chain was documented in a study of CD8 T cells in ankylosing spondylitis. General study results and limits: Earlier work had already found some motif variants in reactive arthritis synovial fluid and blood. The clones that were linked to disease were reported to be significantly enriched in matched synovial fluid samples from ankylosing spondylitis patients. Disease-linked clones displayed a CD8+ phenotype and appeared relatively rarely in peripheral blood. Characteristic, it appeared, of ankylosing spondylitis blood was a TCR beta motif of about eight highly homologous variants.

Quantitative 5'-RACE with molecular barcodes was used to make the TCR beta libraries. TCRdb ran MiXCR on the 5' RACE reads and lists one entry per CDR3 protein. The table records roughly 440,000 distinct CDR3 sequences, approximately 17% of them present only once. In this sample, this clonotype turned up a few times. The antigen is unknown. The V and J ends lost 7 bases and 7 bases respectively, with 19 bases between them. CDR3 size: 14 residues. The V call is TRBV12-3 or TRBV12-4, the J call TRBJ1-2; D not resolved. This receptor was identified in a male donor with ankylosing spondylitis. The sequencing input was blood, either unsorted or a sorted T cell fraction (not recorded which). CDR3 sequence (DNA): TGTGCCAGCACTATTTCGTTCACCCCTACTGGCTACACCTTC. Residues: CASTISFTPTGYTF.